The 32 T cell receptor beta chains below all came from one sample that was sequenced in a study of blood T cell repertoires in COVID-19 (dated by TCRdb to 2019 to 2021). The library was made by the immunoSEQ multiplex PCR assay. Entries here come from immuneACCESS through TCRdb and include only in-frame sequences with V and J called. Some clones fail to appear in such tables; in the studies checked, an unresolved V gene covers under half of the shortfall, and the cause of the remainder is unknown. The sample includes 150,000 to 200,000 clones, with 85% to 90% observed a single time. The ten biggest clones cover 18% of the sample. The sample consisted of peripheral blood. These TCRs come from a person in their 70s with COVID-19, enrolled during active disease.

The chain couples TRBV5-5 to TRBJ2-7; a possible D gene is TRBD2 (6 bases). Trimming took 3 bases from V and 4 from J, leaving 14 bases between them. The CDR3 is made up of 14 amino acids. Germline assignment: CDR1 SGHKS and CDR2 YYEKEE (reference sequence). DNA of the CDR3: TGTGCCAGCAGCTCAAGACCGGAGGGATACGAGCAGTACTTC. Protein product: CASSSRPEGYEQYF.

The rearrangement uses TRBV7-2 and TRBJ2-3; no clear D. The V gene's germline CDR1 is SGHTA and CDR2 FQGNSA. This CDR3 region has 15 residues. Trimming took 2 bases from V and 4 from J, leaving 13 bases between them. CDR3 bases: TGTGCCAGCAGCTTATTTGCGCAACGGGCAGATACGCAGTATTTT. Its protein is CASSLFAQRADTQYF.

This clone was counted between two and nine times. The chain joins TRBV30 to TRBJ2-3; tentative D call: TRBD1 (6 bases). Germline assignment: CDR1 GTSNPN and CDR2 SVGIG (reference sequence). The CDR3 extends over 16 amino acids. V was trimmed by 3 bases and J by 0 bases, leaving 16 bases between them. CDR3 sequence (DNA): TGTGCCTGGAGACAACACGGACAGATAAGCACAGATACGCAGTATTTT. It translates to CAWRQHGQISTDTQYF.

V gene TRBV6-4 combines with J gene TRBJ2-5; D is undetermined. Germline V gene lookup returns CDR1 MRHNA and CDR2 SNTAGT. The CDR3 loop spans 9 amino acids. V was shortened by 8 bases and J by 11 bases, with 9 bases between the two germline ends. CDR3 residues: CASGPAQYF. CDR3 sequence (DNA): TGTGCCAGCGGCCCAGCGCAGTACTTC.

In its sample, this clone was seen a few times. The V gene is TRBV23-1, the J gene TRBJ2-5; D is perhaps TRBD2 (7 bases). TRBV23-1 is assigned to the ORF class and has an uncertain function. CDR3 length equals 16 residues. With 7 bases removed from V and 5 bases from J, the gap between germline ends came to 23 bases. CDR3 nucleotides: TGCGCCAGCATCCCCCTAGGGGGGGCAAGAAGGGAGACCCAGTACTTC. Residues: CASIPLGGARRETQYF.

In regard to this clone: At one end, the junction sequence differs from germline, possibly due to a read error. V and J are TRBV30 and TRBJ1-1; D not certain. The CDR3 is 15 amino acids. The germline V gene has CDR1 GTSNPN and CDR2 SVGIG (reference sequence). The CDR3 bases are TGTGTCTGGGCCAGGAGCCGTCCCCCGGGAACTGAAGCTTTCTTT. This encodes CVWARSRPPGTEAFF.

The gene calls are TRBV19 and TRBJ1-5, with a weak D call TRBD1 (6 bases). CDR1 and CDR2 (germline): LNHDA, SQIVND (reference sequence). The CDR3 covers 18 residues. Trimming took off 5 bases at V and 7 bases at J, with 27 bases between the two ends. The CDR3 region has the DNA TGTGCCAGTAGTTACCGGCCGTCGGGGACAAGAATACAGCAGCCCCAGCATTTT. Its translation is CASSYRPSGTRIQQPQHF.

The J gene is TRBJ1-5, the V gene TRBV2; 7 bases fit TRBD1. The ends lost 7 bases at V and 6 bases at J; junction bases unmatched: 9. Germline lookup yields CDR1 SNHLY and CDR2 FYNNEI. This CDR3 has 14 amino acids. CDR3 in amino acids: CASTPGTVSQPQHF. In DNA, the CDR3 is TGTGCCAGCACCCCCGGGACAGTATCTCAGCCCCAGCATTTT.

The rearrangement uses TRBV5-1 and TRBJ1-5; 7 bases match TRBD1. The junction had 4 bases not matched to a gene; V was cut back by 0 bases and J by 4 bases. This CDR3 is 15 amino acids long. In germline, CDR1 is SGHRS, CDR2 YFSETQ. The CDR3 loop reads CASSLAGTENQPQHF. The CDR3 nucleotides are TGCGCCAGCAGCTTGGCCGGGACAGAAAATCAGCCCCAGCATTTT.

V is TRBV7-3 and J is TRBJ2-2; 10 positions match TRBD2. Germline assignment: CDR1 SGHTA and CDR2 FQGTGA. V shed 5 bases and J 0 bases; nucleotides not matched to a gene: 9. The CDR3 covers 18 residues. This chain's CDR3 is CASSRISSGGPNTGELFF. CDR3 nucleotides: TGTGCCAGCAGCCGAATTTCTAGCGGGGGCCCGAACACCGGGGAGCTGTTTTTT.

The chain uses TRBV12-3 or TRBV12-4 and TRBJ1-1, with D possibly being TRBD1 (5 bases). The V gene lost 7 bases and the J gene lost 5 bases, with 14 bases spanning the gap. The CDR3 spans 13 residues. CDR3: CASTMTGVTEAFF. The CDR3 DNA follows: TGTGCCAGCACCATGACGGGGGTGACTGAAGCTTTCTTT.

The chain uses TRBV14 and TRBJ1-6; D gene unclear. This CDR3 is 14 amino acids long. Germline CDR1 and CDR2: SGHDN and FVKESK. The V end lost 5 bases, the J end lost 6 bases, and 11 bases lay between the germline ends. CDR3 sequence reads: CASSALGGNSPLHF. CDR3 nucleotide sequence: TGTGCCAGCAGCGCTCTCGGCGGTAATTCACCCCTCCACTTT.

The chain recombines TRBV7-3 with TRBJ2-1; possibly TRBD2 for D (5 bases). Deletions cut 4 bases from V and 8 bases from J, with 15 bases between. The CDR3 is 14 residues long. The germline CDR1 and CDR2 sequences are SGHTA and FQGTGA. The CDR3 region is CASSSPGGSHEQFF. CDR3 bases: TGTGCCAGCAGCTCACCCGGAGGTTCACATGAGCAGTTCTTC. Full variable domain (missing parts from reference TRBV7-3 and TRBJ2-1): GAGVSQTPSNKVTEKGKYVELRCDPISGHTALYWYRQSLGQGPEFLIYFQGTGAADDSGLPNDRFFAVRPEGSVSTLKIQRTERGDSAVYLCASSSPGGSHEQFFGPGTRLTVL.

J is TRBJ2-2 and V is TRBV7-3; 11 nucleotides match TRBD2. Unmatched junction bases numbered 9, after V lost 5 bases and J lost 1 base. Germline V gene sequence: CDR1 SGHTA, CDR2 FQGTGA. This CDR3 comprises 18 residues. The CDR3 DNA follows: TGTGCCAGCAGCCCACAGGCGGGACTAGCGGAGAACACCGGGGAGCTGTTTTTT. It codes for CASSPQAGLAENTGELFF.

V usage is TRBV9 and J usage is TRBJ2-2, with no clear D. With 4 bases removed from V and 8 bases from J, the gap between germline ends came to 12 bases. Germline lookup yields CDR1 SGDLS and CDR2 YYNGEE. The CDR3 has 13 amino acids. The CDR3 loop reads CASSPRVVGELFF. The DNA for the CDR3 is TGTGCCAGCAGCCCCCGAGTGGTAGGGGAGCTGTTTTTT.

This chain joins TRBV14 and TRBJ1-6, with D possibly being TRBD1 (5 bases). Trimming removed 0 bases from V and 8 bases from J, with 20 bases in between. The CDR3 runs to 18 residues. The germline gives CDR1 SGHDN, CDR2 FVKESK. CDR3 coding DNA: TGTGCCAGCAGCCAAGACGGTGATTCGGGGACTCTCTATTCACCCCTCCACTTT. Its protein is CASSQDGDSGTLYSPLHF. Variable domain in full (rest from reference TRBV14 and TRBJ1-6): EAGVTQFPSHSVIEKGQTVTLRCDPISGHDNLYWYRRVMGKEIKFLLHFVKESKQDESGMPNNRFLAERTGGTYSTLKVQPAELEDSGVYFCASSQDGDSGTLYSPLHFGNGTRLTVT.

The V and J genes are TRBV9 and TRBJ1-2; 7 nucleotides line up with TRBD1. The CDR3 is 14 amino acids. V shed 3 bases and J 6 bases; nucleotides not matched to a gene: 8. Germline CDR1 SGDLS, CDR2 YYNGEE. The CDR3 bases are TGTGCCAGCAGCGCCCAGGGACAGATCAATGGCTACACCTTC. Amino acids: CASSAQGQINGYTF.

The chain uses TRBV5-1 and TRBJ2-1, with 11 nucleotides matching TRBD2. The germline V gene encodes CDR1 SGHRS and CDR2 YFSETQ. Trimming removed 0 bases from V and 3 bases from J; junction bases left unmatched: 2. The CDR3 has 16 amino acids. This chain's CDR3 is CASSLEGLAGYNEQFF. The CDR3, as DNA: TGCGCCAGCAGCTTGGAAGGACTAGCGGGCTACAATGAGCAGTTCTTC.

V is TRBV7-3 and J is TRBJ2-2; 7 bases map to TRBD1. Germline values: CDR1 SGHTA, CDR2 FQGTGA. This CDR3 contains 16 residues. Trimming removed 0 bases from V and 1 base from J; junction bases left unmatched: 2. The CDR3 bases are TGTGCCAGCAGCTTAACAGGGGGCCGGAACACCGGGGAGCTGTTTTTT. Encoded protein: CASSLTGGRNTGELFF.

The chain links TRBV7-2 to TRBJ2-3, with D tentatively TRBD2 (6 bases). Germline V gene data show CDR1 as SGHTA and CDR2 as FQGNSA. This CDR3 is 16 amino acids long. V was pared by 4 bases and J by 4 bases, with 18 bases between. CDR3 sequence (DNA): TGTGCCAGCAGCTCTTTACAGGCGGGACCGTCAGATACGCAGTATTTT. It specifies CASSSLQAGPSDTQYF.

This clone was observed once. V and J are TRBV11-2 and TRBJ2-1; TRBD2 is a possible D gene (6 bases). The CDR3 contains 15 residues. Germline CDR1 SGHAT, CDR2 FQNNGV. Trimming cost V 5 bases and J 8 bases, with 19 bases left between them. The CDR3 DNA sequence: TGTGCCAGCAGCGCCCTTCGGGAGTTAGGGTATGAGCAGTTCTTC. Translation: CASSALRELGYEQFF.

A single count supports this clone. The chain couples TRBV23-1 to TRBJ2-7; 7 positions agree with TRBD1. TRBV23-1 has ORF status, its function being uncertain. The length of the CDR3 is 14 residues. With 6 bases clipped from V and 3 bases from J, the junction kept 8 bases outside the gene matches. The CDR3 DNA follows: TGCGCCAGCAGACAAACACAGGGGATCTACGAGCAGTACTTC. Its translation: CASRQTQGIYEQYF.

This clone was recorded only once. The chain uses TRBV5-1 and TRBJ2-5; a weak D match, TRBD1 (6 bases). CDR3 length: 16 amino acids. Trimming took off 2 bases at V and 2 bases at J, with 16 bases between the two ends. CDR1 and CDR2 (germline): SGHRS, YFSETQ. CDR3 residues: CASSFRGGVEQETQYF. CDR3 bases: TGCGCCAGCAGCTTCCGTGGGGGCGTGGAGCAAGAGACCCAGTACTTC. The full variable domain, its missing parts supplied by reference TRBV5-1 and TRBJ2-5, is KAGVTQTPRYLIKTRGQQVTLSCSPISGHRSVSWYQQTPGQGLQFLFEYFSETQRNKGNFPGRFSGRQFSNSRSEMNVSTLELGDSALYLCASSFRGGVEQETQYFGPGTRLLVL.

The CDR3 coding sequence is TGTGCCAGCAGCCGAGCTTGGGACAGCCCCTACGAGCAGTACTTC. Protein product: CASSRAWDSPYEQYF. The chain couples TRBV11-2 to TRBJ2-7; 7 bases are shared with TRBD1. The CDR3 sequence is 15 residues long. Germline trimming cut 5 bases from V and 2 bases from J; bases unmatched to any gene: 9. The germline V gene has CDR1 SGHAT and CDR2 FQNNGV. Based on the CDR3 plus reference TRBV11-2 and TRBJ2-7, the full variable domain is EAGVAQSPRYKIIEKRQSVAFWCNPISGHATLYWYQQILGQGPKLLIQFQNNGVVDDSQLPKDRFSAERLKGVDSTLKIQPAKLEDSAVYLCASSRAWDSPYEQYFGPGTRLTVT.

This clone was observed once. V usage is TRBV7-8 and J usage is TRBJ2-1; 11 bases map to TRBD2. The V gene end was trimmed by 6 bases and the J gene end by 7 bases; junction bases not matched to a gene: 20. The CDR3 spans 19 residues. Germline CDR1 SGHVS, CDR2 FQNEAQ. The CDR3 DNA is TGTGCCAGCAGTCCTCTCCGCATTAGCGGGGGGGCGGGTTTAAATGAGCAGTTCTTC. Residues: CASSPLRISGGAGLNEQFF. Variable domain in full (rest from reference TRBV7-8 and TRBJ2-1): GAGVSQSPRYKVAKRGQDVALRCDPISGHVSLFWYQQALGQGPEFLTYFQNEAQLDKSGLPSDRFFAERPEGSVSTLKIQRTQQEDSAVYLCASSPLRISGGAGLNEQFFGPGTRLTVL.

The CDR3 DNA is TGTGCCAGCAGCTTTAGAGGACAGGCCTGGGAGCCCCAGCATTTT. This codes for CASSFRGQAWEPQHF. The chain is built from TRBV13 and TRBJ1-5, with TRBD1 matching over 7 bases. The germline gives CDR1 PRHDT, CDR2 FYEKMQ (reference sequence). This CDR3 is 15 amino acids long. The V and J ends lost 3 bases and 8 bases, in that order; junction bases with no gene match: 10.

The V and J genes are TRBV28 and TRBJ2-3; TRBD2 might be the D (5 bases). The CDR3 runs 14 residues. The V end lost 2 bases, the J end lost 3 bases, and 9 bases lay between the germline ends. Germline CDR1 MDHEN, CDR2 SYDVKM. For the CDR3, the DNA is TGTGCCAGCAGTTTACGGGGTAGGACAGATACGCAGTATTTT. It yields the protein CASSLRGRTDTQYF.

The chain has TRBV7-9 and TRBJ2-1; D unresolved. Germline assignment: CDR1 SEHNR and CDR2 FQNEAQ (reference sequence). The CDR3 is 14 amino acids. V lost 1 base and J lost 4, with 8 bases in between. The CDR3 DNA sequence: TGTGCCAGCAGCTTAGAACTACGGTACAATGAGCAGTTCTTC. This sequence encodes CASSLELRYNEQFF.

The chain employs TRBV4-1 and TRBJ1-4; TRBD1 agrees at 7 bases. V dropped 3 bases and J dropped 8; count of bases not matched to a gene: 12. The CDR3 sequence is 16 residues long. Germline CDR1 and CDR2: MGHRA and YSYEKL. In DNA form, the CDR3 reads TGCGCCAGCAGCCAGGCTGAAAGGGGGCGGTCGGAAAAACTGTTTTTT. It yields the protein CASSQAERGRSEKLFF.

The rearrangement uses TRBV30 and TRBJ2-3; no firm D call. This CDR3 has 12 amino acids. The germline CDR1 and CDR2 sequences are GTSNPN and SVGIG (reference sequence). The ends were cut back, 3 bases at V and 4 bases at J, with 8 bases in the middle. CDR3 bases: TGTGCCTGGAGCGTCTCGGCAGATACGCAGTATTTT. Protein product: CAWSVSADTQYF.

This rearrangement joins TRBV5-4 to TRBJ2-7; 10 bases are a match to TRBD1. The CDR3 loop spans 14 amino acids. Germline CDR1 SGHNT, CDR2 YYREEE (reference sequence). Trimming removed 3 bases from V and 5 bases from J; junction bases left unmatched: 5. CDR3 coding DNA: TGTGCCAGCAGCTCCGGGACAGGGGTGGACGAGCAGTACTTC. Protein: CASSSGTGVDEQYF.

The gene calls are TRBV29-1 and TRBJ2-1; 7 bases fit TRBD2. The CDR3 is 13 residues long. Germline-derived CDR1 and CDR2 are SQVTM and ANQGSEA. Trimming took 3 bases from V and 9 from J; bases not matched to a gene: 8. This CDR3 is CSVDLSGRGEQFF. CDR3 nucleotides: TGCAGCGTTGATCTATCGGGGAGGGGTGAGCAGTTCTTC.